The T cell receptor (beta chain) under discussion was sequenced for a study of cytomegalovirus exposure and HLA in healthy donors. For the study at large: There were more than 350 genotyped donors. Of these, 75% to 85% fell in the genetic ancestry cluster associated with self-reported Caucasian donors. Study-level results: At a 0.05 false discovery rate, a later analysis found 16,951 TCR beta sequences to be associated with HLA alleles. In a later analysis, V- and J-gene trimming of beta chains associated with a DCLRE1C missense variant, replicated independently. Based on reports, TCR beta sequences accurately predicted HLA-A and HLA-B alleles for most subjects.

PCR was performed using 60 Vbeta and 13 Jbeta primers. Assay used: immunoSEQ multiplex PCR; TCRdb lists only in-frame clones, some missing. This table holds 150,000 to 200,000 clones, roughly nine tenths found once. As for this clone: Its target is not known.

V was pared by 8 bases and J by 7 bases, with 15 bases between. The CDR3 covers 12 residues. The germline gives CDR1 MNHEY, CDR2 SMNVEV (reference sequence). The genes are TRBV27 and TRBJ2-7; a weak D match, TRBD2 (5 bases). What was sequenced was PBMCs. The receptor comes from a boy between 2 and 15 years old in good health and CMV-seronegative. The CDR3 here is CASAASPGEQYF. CDR3 sequence (DNA): TGTGCCAGCGCCGCATCCCCGGGAGAGCAGTACTTC.